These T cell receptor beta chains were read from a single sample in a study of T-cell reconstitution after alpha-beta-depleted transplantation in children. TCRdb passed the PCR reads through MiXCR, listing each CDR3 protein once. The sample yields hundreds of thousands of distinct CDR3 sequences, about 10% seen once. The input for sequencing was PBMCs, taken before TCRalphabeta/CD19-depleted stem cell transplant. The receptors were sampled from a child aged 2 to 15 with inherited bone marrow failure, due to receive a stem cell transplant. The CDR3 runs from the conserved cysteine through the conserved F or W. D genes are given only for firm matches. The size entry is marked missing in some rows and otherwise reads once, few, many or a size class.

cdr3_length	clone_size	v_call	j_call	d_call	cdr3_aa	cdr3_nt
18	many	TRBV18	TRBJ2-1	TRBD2	CASSLRLAGEFSYNEQFF	TGTGCCAGCTCACTCCGACTAGCGGGAGAATTTTCCTACAATGAGCAGTTCTTC
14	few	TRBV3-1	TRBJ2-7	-	CASSQGFQDYEQYF	TGTGCCAGCAGCCAAGGTTTCCAGGACTACGAGCAGTACTTC
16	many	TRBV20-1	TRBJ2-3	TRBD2	CSARGGLAGHTDTQYF	TGCAGTGCCCGAGGGGGACTAGCGGGACACACAGATACGCAGTATTTT
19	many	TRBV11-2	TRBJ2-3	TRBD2	CASSLSTPPGLAGANTQYF	TGTGCCAGCAGCTTATCAACCCCGCCAGGACTAGCGGGAGCAAATACGCAGTATTTT
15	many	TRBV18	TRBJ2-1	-	CASSPTSYSYNEQFF	TGTGCCAGCTCACCTACGAGTTACTCCTACAATGAGCAGTTCTTC
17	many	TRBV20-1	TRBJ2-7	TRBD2	CSARANLAGGIFYEQYF	TGCAGTGCTAGAGCCAACTTAGCGGGAGGAATCTTCTACGAGCAGTACTTC
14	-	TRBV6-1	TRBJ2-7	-	CASRGGASSYEQYF	TGTGCCAGCAGGGGTGGTGCTAGCTCCTACGAGCAGTACTTC
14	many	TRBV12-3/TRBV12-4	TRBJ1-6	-	CASSLQGETSPLHF	TGTGCCAGCAGTTTACAGGGAGAAACTTCACCCCTCCACTTT
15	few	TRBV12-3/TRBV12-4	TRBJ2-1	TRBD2	CASSFGSGGGHEQFF	TGTGCCAGCAGTTTTGGTAGCGGGGGGGGCCATGAGCAGTTCTTC
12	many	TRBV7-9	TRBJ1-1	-	CASSLGPAEAFF	TGTGCCAGCAGCTTAGGCCCCGCTGAAGCTTTCTTT
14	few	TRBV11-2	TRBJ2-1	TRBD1	CASSSDRALDEQFF	TGTGCCAGCAGCTCGGACAGGGCGCTTGATGAGCAGTTCTTC
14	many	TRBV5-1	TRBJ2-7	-	CASSPSAGSYEQYF	TGCGCCAGCAGCCCGTCGGCGGGAAGCTACGAGCAGTACTTC
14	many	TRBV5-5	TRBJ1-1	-	CASSLATGITEAFF	TGTGCCAGCAGCTTGGCGACAGGAATCACTGAAGCTTTCTTT
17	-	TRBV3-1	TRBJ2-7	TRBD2	CASSPVILAGDSDEQYF	TGTGCCAGCAGCCCCGTTATCTTAGCGGGAGACTCCGACGAGCAGTACTTC
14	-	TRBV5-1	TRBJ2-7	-	CASSLGHSFYEQYF	TGCGCCAGCAGCTTGGGGCATAGCTTCTACGAGCAGTACTTC
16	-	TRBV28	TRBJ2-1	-	CASSPQGPLAYNEQFF	TGTGCCAGCAGTCCGCAGGGCCCGCTCGCTTACAATGAGCAGTTCTTC
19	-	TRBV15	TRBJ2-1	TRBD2	CATSRSPGLAGGSYNEQFF	TGTGCCACCAGCAGGTCTCCGGGACTAGCGGGAGGCTCCTACAATGAGCAGTTCTTC
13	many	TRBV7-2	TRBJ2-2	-	CASSLARRAELFF	TGTGCCAGCAGCTTAGCGCGCAGGGCGGAGCTGTTTTTT
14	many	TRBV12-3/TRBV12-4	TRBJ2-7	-	CASSLRDNYYEQYF	TGTGCCAGCAGTTTACGCGACAATTACTACGAGCAGTACTTC
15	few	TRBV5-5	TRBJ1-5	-	CASSLSQSTNQPQHF	TGTGCCAGCAGCTTGAGTCAGTCCACTAATCAGCCCCAGCATTTT
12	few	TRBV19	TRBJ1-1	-	CASSHRNTEAFF	TGTGCCAGTAGCCATAGGAACACTGAAGCTTTCTTT
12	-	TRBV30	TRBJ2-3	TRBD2	CAWTAGGSTQYF	TGTGCCTGGACGGCGGGAGGGAGTACGCAGTATTTT
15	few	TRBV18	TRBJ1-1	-	CASSPTSSGGGEAFF	TGTGCCAGCTCACCGACCAGCAGTGGTGGGGGTGAAGCTTTCTTT
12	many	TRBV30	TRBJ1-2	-	CAWTEMNYGYTF	TGTGCCTGGACAGAGATGAACTATGGCTACACCTTC
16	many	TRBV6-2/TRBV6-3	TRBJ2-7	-	CASSSPPDTVLGEQYF	TGTGCCAGCAGTTCTCCCCCGGACACCGTTTTAGGAGAGCAGTACTTC
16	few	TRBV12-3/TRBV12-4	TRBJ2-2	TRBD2	CASSLSLAGEAGELFF	TGTGCCAGCAGTTTAAGCCTAGCGGGAGAGGCCGGGGAGCTGTTTTTT
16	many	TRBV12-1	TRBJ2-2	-	CASSFGERSNTGELFF	TGTGCCAGCAGCTTTGGTGAGCGGTCGAACACCGGGGAGCTGTTTTTT
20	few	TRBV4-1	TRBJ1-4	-	CASSQAPFGAGPTANEKLFF	TGCGCCAGCAGCCAAGCCCCCTTTGGGGCAGGGCCCACCGCGAATGAAAAACTGTTTTTT
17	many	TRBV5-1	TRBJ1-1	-	CASSLDDGTYLNTEAFF	TGCGCCAGCAGCTTGGACGACGGGACATACTTGAACACTGAAGCTTTCTTT
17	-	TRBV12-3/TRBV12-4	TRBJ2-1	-	CASVELRLGGSYNEQFF	TGTGCCAGCGTAGAGCTCAGGTTGGGAGGCTCCTACAATGAGCAGTTCTTC
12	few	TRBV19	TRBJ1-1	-	CASSIGKTEAFF	TGTGCCAGTAGTATAGGGAAGACTGAAGCTTTCTTT
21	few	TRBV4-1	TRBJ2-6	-	CASSQDANLGRATSGANVLTF	TGCGCCAGCAGCCAAGATGCCAACCTCGGCAGGGCGACCTCTGGGGCCAACGTCCTGACTTTC
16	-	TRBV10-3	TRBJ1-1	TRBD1	CAISESRAGGTTEAFF	TGTGCCATCAGTGAGTCAAGGGCAGGGGGGACCACTGAAGCTTTCTTT
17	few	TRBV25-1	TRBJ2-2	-	CASSELGRGGNTGELFF	TGTGCCAGCAGTGAATTAGGGCGAGGGGGGAACACCGGGGAGCTGTTTTTT
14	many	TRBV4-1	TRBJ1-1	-	CASSQERTNTEAFF	TGCGCCAGCAGCCAAGAGAGGACGAACACTGAAGCTTTCTTT
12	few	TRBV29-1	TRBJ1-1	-	CSVGAGDTEAFF	TGCAGCGTCGGGGCCGGGGACACTGAAGCTTTCTTT
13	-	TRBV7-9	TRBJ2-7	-	CASSWAGGGEQYF	TGTGCCAGCAGCTGGGCAGGGGGAGGCGAGCAGTACTTC
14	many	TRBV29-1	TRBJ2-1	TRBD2	CSVDLTSGNNEQFF	TGCAGCGTTGACCTGACTAGCGGGAACAATGAGCAGTTCTTC
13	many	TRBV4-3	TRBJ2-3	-	CASSQDRKDTQYF	TGCGCCAGCAGCCAAGATCGGAAGGATACGCAGTATTTT
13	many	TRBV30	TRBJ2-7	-	CAWSEGGHPGQYF	TGTGCCTGGAGTGAGGGGGGGCATCCTGGGCAGTACTTC
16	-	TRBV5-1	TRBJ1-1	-	CASSLLREGRNTEAFF	TGCGCCAGCAGCCTCCTTCGGGAGGGACGGAACACTGAAGCTTTCTTT
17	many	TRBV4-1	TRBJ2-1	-	CASSQDFGTPIPYEQFF	TGCGCCAGCAGCCAAGATTTCGGGACTCCTATCCCATATGAGCAGTTCTTC
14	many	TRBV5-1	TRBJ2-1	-	CASSLKGWDNEQFF	TGCGCCAGCAGCTTGAAGGGTTGGGACAATGAGCAGTTCTTC
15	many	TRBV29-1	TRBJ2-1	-	CSVELWGLGNNEQFF	TGCAGCGTTGAACTATGGGGGCTAGGAAACAATGAGCAGTTCTTC
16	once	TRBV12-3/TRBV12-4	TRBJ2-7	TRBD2	CASSGLFGGREYEQYF	TGTGCCAGCAGTGGCCTTTTTGGCGGGAGGGAGTACGAGCAGTACTTC
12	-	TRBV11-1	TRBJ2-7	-	CASSPGVGEQYF	TGTGCCAGCAGCCCGGGGGTTGGCGAGCAGTACTTC
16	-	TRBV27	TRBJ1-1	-	CASSLTGSFWIAEAFF	TGTGCCAGCAGTTTAACAGGGTCTTTTTGGATTGCTGAAGCTTTCTTT
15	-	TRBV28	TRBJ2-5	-	CASSLCDGSQETQYF	TGTGCCAGCAGTTTATGCGACGGGAGTCAAGAGACCCAGTACTTC
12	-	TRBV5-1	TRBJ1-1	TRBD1	CASSPGTGEAFF	TGCGCCAGCAGCCCCGGGACAGGGGAAGCTTTCTTT
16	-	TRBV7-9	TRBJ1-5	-	CASSLGSAEGNQPQHF	TGTGCCAGCAGCTTAGGCTCAGCGGAGGGCAATCAGCCCCAGCATTTT